These 25 T cell receptor beta chains came from one sample sequenced in a study of breast tumors, draining lymph nodes, adjacent tissues. TCRdb recomputed calls from the multiplex PCR reads with MiXCR, one row per CDR3 protein. The repertoire holds 270,000 or so distinct CDR3 sequences, with over 30% as singletons. Samples came from axillary lymph nodes draining the breast cancer. The material sequenced was axillary lymph node tissue. These receptors came from a female donor with breast cancer. Some clones in this sample may be carry-over from other donors' samples.

The sample holds many counts of this clonotype. This chain joins TRBV3-1 and TRBJ1-2, with TRBD1 matching 7 bases. Germline CDR1 LGHDT, CDR2 YNNKEL (reference sequence). V lost 3 bases to trimming and J lost 6 bases; unmatched junction nucleotides: 4. This CDR3 region has 13 residues. The CDR3 DNA is TGTGCCAGCAGCCAGGGGGACAGAAATGGCTACACCTTC. Translating it yields CASSQGDRNGYTF. Supplemented by reference TRBV3-1 and TRBJ1-2, the full variable domain reads DTAVSQTPKYLVTQMGNDKSIKCEQNLGHDTMYWYKQDSKKFLKIMFSYNNKELIINETVPNRFSPKSPDKAHLNLHINSLELGDSAVYFCASSQGDRNGYTFGSGTRLTVV.

In its sample, this clonotype was seen many times. The chain joins TRBV5-1 to TRBJ2-1, with TRBD2 identical over 9 bases. Per the germline V gene, CDR1 is SGHRS and CDR2 is YFSETQ. V was pared by 4 bases and J by 0 bases, with 5 bases of the junction left unmatched. This CDR3 is built from 16 residues. CDR3 in amino acids: CASSILAGFSYNEQFF. In nucleotides, the CDR3 is TGCGCCAGCAGCATACTAGCGGGTTTCTCCTACAATGAGCAGTTCTTC.

Remarks on this clonotype: A much larger clone differs from this one at a single base, so this may be a read error. The chain has TRBV24-1 and TRBJ2-7; D is perhaps TRBD2 (6 bases). CDR3 length equals 23 residues. CDR1 KGHDR and CDR2 SFDVKD come from the germline V gene. The ends were cut back, 0 bases at V and 6 bases at J, with 38 bases in the middle. CDR3 nucleotide sequence: TGTGCCACCAGTGATTTGCAATCCCCCTCCTTGGAGGGCCTTACCGACCTTCACTGCGAGCAGTACTTC. Protein: CATSDLQSPSLEGLTDLHCEQYF.

This clonotype has a count of ten or more. This chain connects TRBV9 to TRBJ2-1; 7 bases match TRBD2. The CDR3 has 15 residues. Germline V gene lookup returns CDR1 SGDLS and CDR2 YYNGEE. With 0 bases clipped from V and 7 bases from J, the junction kept 7 bases outside the gene matches. The CDR3 DNA follows: TGTGCCAGCAGCGTAGAAGGCGGGAGTATGAATGAGCAGTTCTTC. It specifies CASSVEGGSMNEQFF.

This clonotype occurred many times. This rearrangement joins TRBV10-3 to TRBJ2-1; TRBD2 agrees at 13 bases. From germline, CDR1 is ENHRY and CDR2 SYGVKD. The CDR3 spans 15 residues. Trimming at V came to 3 bases and at J to 5 bases, leaving 1 base not matched to a gene. CDR3 DNA sequence: TGTGCCATCAGTGAAGGACTAGCGGGGGACAATGAGCAGTTCTTC. Its protein is CAISEGLAGDNEQFF.

This clonotype has a count of ten or more. This chain joins TRBV12-3 or TRBV12-4 and TRBJ2-7, with a tentative D call TRBD1 (6 bases). V was pared by 9 bases and J by 0 bases, with 12 bases between. The CDR3 runs 13 residues. CDR3 DNA: TGTGCCAGTACAACAGGGATCTCCTACGAGCAGTACTTC. Its protein product is CASTTGISYEQYF.

This clonotype came up many times. The V gene is TRBV20-1, the J gene TRBJ2-7; D gene ambiguous. This CDR3 is built from 13 residues. In germline, CDR1 is DFQATT, CDR2 SNEGSKA (reference sequence). Trimming took off 3 bases at V and 1 base at J, with 10 bases between the two ends. The CDR3 region is CSASKPRSYEQYF. The CDR3, as DNA: TGCAGTGCTAGTAAGCCACGATCCTACGAGCAGTACTTC.

This clonotype was seen many times. The gene calls are TRBV4-3 and TRBJ2-2; 10 bases are shared with TRBD2. The germline CDR1 and CDR2 sequences are LGHNA and YSLEER. The CDR3 has 16 amino acids. J lost 0 bases, V lost 4 bases, and 2 bases had no gene match. The CDR3 region has the DNA TGCGCCAGCAGCCGAACTAGCGGGGCGAACACCGGGGAGCTGTTTTTT. It specifies CASSRTSGANTGELFF.

This clonotype has at least ten counts. This chain uses TRBV7-2 with TRBJ2-7, with 16 bases lining up with TRBD2. J lost 5 bases, V lost 4 bases, and 8 bases had no gene match. Germline V CDR1 and CDR2: SGHTA, FQGNSA. The CDR3 consists of 17 residues. CDR3 region: CASSYPGTSGRENEQYF. For the CDR3, the DNA is TGTGCCAGCAGCTATCCCGGGACTAGCGGGAGGGAGAACGAGCAGTACTTC.

This clonotype was detected ten times or more. The V and J genes are TRBV30 and TRBJ1-6; D gene ambiguous. Trimming removed 3 bases at V and 0 bases at J, with 6 bases between. Germline V gene lookup returns CDR1 GTSNPN and CDR2 SVGIG (reference sequence). The CDR3 has 14 amino acids. The CDR3 loop reads CAWSENSYNSPLHF. The CDR3 DNA reads as TGTGCCTGGAGCGAGAACTCCTATAATTCACCCCTCCACTTT.

The CDR3 DNA reads TGTGCTAGAGATCCCAGGGAGGGGAAAGAGACCCAGTACTTC. As protein: CARDPREGKETQYF. The chain carries TRBV11-2 and TRBJ2-5, with 7 bases lining up with TRBD2. In germline, CDR1 is SGHAT, CDR2 FQNNGV. The CDR3 is 14 residues long. The full variable domain, its missing parts supplied by reference TRBV11-2 and TRBJ2-5, is EAGVAQSPRYKIIEKRQSVAFWCNPISGHATLYWYQQILGQGPKLLIQFQNNGVVDDSQLPKDRFSAERLKGVDSTLKIQPAKLEDSAVYLCARDPREGKETQYFGPGTRLLVL.

This clonotype occurred many times. The chain has TRBV7-3 and TRBJ2-2; D gene uncertain. Deletions cut 5 bases from V and 6 bases from J, with 10 bases between. This CDR3 is built from 13 residues. From germline, CDR1 is SGHTA and CDR2 FQGTGA. CDR3: CASSRLVAGELFF. The CDR3 nucleotides read TGTGCCAGCAGCCGATTGGTGGCCGGGGAGCTGTTTTTT.

Remarks on this clonotype: One end of the junction is discordant with germline, which a read error may explain. The chain links TRBV10-3 to TRBJ1-6; D uncertain. The CDR3 is made up of 14 amino acids. Germline lookup yields CDR1 ENHRY and CDR2 SYGVKD. The CDR3 loop reads CAISDGTVGSEQYF. The CDR3 DNA is TGTGCCATCAGTGATGGAACTGTAGGGTCCGAGCAGTACTTT.

This rearrangement joins TRBV20-1 to TRBJ2-5, with TRBD1 identical over 7 bases. Germline V gene data show CDR1 as DFQATT and CDR2 as SNEGSKA (reference sequence). Germline trimming cut 2 bases from V and 9 bases from J; bases unmatched to any gene: 15. There are 15 residues in the CDR3. The CDR3 nucleotides are TGCAGTGCTAGAACTCGGGACAGCCAAAATCAGCCCCAGTACTTC. It specifies CSARTRDSQNQPQYF.

Comments on this clonotype: This clone may be a read error of a much larger clone one base away. The chain recombines TRBV2 with TRBJ2-3, with 9 bases matching TRBD2. CDR3 length: 19 amino acids. CDR1 SNHLY and CDR2 FYNNEI come from the germline V gene. After removal of 3 bases from V and 0 bases from J, the junction contained 13 bases not matched to a gene. The CDR3 DNA is TGTGCCAGCAGTGATCTGGGGACTAGCTGGACCCCTAGCACAGATACGCAGTATTTT. It yields the protein CASSDLGTSWTPSTDTQYF.

The chain combines TRBV7-3 with TRBJ2-3, with 8 bases fitting TRBD2. There are 14 residues in the CDR3. After removal of 2 bases from V and 6 bases from J, the junction contained 4 bases not matched to a gene. The germline gives CDR1 SGHTA, CDR2 FQGTGA. CDR3 sequence reads: CASSLAGGWDTQYF. The CDR3 DNA reads as TGTGCCAGCAGCTTAGCGGGAGGATGGGATACGCAGTATTTT.

This clonotype came up many times. The chain employs TRBV30 and TRBJ1-2; D perhaps matches TRBD1 (5 bases). The ends were cut back, 5 bases at V and 0 bases at J, with 7 bases in the middle. The CDR3 spans 12 residues. CDR1 is GTSNPN, CDR2 SVGIG, per germline (reference sequence). This chain's CDR3 is CAWQGANYGYTF. CDR3 nucleotides: TGTGCCTGGCAGGGAGCTAACTATGGCTACACCTTC.

This clonotype was recorded at least ten times. The V call is TRBV20-1, the J call TRBJ2-7, with 7 bases fitting TRBD2. The J segment lost 0 bases and the V segment lost 3 bases, leaving 11 bases of the junction unmatched. In germline, CDR1 is DFQATT, CDR2 SNEGSKA (reference sequence). This CDR3 spans 16 amino acids. CDR3 protein: CSASRLAVLSSYEQYF. In DNA form, the CDR3 reads TGCAGTGCTAGCCGGCTAGCGGTATTAAGCTCCTACGAGCAGTACTTC.

This clonotype was counted ten times or more. The V gene is TRBV29-1, the J gene TRBJ2-3; D not resolved. CDR1 and CDR2 (germline): SQVTM, ANQGSEA. V gave up 4 bases and J gave up 4 bases, with 6 bases separating them. The CDR3 totals 11 residues. CDR3 region: CSVGMPDTQYF. The CDR3 DNA follows: TGCAGCGTTGGGATGCCAGATACGCAGTATTTT.

The J gene is TRBJ1-5, the V gene TRBV24-1; tentative D call: TRBD1 (5 bases). Per germline, CDR1 KGHDR and CDR2 SFDVKD. Trimming pared 6 bases from V and 1 base from J, leaving 12 bases between. The CDR3 spans 15 residues. The CDR3 nucleotides are TGTGCCACCAGTTTATTGGGGGGGAGCAATCAGCCCCAGCATTTT. This translates into CATSLLGGSNQPQHF.

The table lists this clonotype with many counts. The V gene is TRBV29-1, the J gene TRBJ1-3; D ambiguous. V was pared by 2 bases and J by 4 bases, with 9 bases between. Germline assignment: CDR1 SQVTM and CDR2 ANQGSEA. This CDR3 comprises 13 residues. The CDR3 protein is CSVELTAGNTIYF. For the CDR3, the DNA is TGCAGCGTTGAACTTACAGCGGGAAACACCATATATTTT.

This clonotype occurred many times. This chain connects TRBV20-1 to TRBJ2-7; the D is unclear. The V end lost 0 bases, the J end lost 6 bases, and 9 bases lay between the germline ends. Per the germline V gene, CDR1 is DFQATT and CDR2 is SNEGSKA (reference sequence). CDR3 length equals 12 residues. This CDR3 reads CSARDWVGEQYF. The DNA of the CDR3 is TGCAGTGCTAGAGATTGGGTCGGCGAGCAGTACTTC.

This clonotype appeared a few times. CDR3 amino acids: CASSQDPGTGGRGETQYF. CDR3 DNA sequence: TGTGCCAGCAGCCAAGACCCGGGGACAGGGGGCCGGGGGGAGACCCAGTACTTC. The V and J genes are TRBV3-1 and TRBJ2-5, with TRBD1 matching over 12 bases. This CDR3 has 18 amino acids. CDR1 is LGHDT, CDR2 YNNKEL, per germline (reference sequence). J lost 5 bases, V lost 0 bases, and 10 bases had no gene match.

To note about this clonotype: Since a much larger clone is just one base distant, this may be a read error. The CDR3, as DNA: TGTGCCAGCAGCTCCGTCGGCAATGAGCAGTTCTTC. Protein: CASSSVGNEQFF. J is TRBJ2-1 and V is TRBV5-4; D is ambiguous. Trimming cost V 3 bases and J 6 bases, with 7 bases left between them. The germline V gene has CDR1 SGHNT and CDR2 YYREEE (reference sequence). CDR3 length: 12 amino acids. The whole variable domain, filled in from reference TRBV5-4 and TRBJ2-1, reads ETGVTQSPTHLIKTRGQQVTLRCSSQSGHNTVSWYQQALGQGPQFIFQYYREEENGRGNFPPRFSGLQFPNYSSELNVNALELDDSALYLCASSSVGNEQFFGPGTRLTVL.

This clonotype was observed many times. The genes are TRBV30 and TRBJ1-6, with 7 bases matching TRBD1. The germline V gene has CDR1 GTSNPN and CDR2 SVGIG (reference sequence). There are 15 residues in the CDR3. V was pared by 2 bases and J by 10 bases, with 11 bases of the junction left unmatched. The CDR3 nucleotides are TGTGCCTGGAGTCGGATAGGGACAGCGGGGTCACCCCTCCACTTT. Translated, it gives CAWSRIGTAGSPLHF.